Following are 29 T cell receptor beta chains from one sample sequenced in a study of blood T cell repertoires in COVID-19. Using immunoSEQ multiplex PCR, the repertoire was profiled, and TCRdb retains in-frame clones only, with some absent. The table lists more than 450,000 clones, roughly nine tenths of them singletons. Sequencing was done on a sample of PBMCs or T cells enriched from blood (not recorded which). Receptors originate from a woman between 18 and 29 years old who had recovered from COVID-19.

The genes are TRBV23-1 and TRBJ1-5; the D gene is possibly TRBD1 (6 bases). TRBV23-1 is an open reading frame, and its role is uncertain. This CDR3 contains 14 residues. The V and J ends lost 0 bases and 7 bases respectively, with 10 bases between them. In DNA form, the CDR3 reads TGCGCCAGCAGTCAATCTTACAGGGTACAGCCCCAGCATTTT. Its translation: CASSQSYRVQPQHF.

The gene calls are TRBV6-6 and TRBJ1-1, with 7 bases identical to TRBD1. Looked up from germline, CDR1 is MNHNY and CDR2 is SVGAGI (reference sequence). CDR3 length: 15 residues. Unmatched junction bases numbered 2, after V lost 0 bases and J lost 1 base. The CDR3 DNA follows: TGTGCCAGCAGTTACTCCGGGACAGAGAACACTGAAGCTTTCTTT. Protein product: CASSYSGTENTEAFF.

The CDR3 DNA follows: TGTCCGCGCAGGGAATCAGATACGCAGTATTTT. This encodes CPRRESDTQYF. The rearrangement links TRBV6-4 to TRBJ2-3; maybe TRBD1 (5 bases). CDR1 MRHNA and CDR2 SNTAGT come from the germline V gene. The CDR3 is 11 amino acids.

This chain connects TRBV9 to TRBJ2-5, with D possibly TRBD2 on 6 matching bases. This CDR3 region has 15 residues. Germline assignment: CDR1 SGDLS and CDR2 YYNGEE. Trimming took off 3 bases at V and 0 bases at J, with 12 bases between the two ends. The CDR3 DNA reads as TGTGCCAGCAGCGCCCGGGGGTCATACCAAGAGACCCAGTACTTC. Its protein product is CASSARGSYQETQYF.

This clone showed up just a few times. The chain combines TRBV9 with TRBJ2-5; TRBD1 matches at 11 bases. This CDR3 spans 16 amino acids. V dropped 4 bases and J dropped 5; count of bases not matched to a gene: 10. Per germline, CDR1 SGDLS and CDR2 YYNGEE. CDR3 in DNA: TGTGCCAGCAGCCCAGGGACAGGGGGGGAAGTGGAGACCCAGTACTTC. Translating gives CASSPGTGGEVETQYF. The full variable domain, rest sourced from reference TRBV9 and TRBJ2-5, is DSGVTQTPKHLITATGQRVTLRCSPRSGDLSVYWYQQSLDQGLQFLIQYYNGEERAKGNILERFSAQQFPDLHSELNLSSLELGDSALYFCASSPGTGGEVETQYFGPGTRLLVL.

The CDR3 sequence is CASSPQGSSYEQYF. The CDR3, as DNA: TGTGCCAGCAGTCCCCAGGGGAGCTCCTACGAGCAGTACTTC. The rearrangement uses TRBV6-5 and TRBJ2-7; D possibly corresponds to TRBD1 (6 bases). This CDR3 is built from 14 residues. Germline V gene sequence: CDR1 MNHEY, CDR2 SVGAGI. The V end was cut by 5 bases, the J end by 0 bases, with 11 bases between.

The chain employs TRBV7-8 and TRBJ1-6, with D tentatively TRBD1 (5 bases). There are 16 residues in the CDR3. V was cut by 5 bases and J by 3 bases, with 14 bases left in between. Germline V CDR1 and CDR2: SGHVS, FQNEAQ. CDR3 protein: CASSHSGGGYNSPLHF. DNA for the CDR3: TGTGCCAGCAGCCATTCGGGGGGTGGCTATAATTCACCCCTCCACTTT. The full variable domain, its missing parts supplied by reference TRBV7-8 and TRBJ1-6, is GAGVSQSPRYKVAKRGQDVALRCDPISGHVSLFWYQQALGQGPEFLTYFQNEAQLDKSGLPSDRFFAERPEGSVSTLKIQRTQQEDSAVYLCASSHSGGGYNSPLHFGNGTRLTVT.

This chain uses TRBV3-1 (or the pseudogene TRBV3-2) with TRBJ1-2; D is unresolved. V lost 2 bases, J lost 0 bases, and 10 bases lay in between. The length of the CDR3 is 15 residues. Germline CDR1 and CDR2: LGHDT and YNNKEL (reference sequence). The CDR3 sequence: CASSQTDGTNYGYTF. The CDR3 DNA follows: TGTGCCAGCAGCCAAACAGACGGGACTAACTATGGCTACACCTTC.

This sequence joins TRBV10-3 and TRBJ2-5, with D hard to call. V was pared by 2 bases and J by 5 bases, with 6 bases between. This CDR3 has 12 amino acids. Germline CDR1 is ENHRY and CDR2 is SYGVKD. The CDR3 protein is CAISELAETQYF. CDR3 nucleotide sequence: TGTGCCATCAGTGAGCTGGCCGAGACCCAGTACTTC.

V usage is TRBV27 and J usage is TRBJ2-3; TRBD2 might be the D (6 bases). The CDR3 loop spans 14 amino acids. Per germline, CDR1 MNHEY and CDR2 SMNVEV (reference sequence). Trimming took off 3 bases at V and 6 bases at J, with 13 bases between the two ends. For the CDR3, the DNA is TGTGCCAGCAGTTTCGCCGGGGGAGTGGATACGCAGTATTTT. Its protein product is CASSFAGGVDTQYF.

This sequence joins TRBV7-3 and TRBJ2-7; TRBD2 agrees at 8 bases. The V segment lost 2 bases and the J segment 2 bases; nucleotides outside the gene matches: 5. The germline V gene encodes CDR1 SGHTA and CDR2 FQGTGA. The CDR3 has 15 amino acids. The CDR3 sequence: CASSLGASGPYEQYF. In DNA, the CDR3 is TGTGCCAGCAGCTTAGGGGCTAGCGGGCCCTACGAGCAGTACTTC.

In DNA form, the CDR3 reads TGTGCCAGCAGCTTGCAGGCGGGGGGAAGAAGGCAGGGAGATACGCAGTATTTT. This sequence encodes CASSLQAGGRRQGDTQYF. The gene calls are TRBV5-4 and TRBJ2-3; 8 bases fit TRBD2. The CDR3 has 18 amino acids. The V segment lost 1 base and the J segment 5 bases; nucleotides outside the gene matches: 15. The germline V gene has CDR1 SGHNT and CDR2 YYREEE (reference sequence).

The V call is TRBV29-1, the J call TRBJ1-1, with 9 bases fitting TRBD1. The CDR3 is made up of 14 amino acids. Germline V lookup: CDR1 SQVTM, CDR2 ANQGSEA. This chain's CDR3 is CSDGGGQGYTEAFF. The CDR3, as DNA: TGCAGTGATGGAGGGGGACAGGGATACACTGAAGCTTTCTTT. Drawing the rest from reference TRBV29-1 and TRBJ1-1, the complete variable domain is SAVISQKPSRDICQRGTSLTIQCQVDSQVTMMFWYRQQPGQSLTLIATANQGSEATYESGFVIDKFPISRPNLTFSTLTVSNMSPEDSSIYLCSDGGGQGYTEAFFGQGTRLTVV.

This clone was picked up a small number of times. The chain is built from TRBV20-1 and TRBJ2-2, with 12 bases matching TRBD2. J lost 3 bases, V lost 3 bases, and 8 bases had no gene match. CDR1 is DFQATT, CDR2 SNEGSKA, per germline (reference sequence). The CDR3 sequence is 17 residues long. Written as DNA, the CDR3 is TGCAGTGCTAGTAGACCTAGCGGGGGGGTTGACACCGGGGAGCTGTTTTTT. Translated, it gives CSASRPSGGVDTGELFF.

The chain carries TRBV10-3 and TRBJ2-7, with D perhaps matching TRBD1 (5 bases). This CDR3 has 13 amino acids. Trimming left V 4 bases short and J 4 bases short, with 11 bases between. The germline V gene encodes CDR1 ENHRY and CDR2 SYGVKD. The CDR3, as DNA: TGTGCCATCAGTGTGGTAGGGGCTTACGAGCAGTACTTC. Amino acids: CAISVVGAYEQYF.

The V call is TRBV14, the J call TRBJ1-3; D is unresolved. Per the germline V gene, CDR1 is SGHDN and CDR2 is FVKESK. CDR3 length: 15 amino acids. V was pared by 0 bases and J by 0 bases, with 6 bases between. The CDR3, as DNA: TGTGCCAGCAGCCAAGACGCTAGCTCTGGAAACACCATATATTTT. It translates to CASSQDASSGNTIYF.

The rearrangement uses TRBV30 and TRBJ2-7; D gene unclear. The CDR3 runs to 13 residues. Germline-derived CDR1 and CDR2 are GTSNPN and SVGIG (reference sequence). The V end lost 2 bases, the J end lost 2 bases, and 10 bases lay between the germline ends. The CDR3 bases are TGTGCCTGGAGTTTTTCCTCTACCTACGAGCAGTACTTC. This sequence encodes CAWSFSSTYEQYF.

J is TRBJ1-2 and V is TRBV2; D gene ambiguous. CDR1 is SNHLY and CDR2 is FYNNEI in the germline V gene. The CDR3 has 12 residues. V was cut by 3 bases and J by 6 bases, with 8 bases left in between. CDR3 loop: CASSDLGNGYTF. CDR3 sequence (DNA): TGTGCCAGCAGTGATCTCGGGAATGGCTACACCTTC.

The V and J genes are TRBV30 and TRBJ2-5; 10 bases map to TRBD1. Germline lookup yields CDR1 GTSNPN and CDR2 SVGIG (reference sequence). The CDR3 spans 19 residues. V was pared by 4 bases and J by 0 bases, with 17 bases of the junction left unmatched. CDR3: CAWKGRSLWGQGHQETQYF. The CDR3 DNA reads TGTGCCTGGAAGGGTCGAAGTCTCTGGGGACAGGGGCACCAAGAGACCCAGTACTTC.

CDR3 sequence (DNA): TGCGCCAGCAGCCAAGAGGGGACAGGGGGCAATCAGCCCCAGCATTTT. As protein: CASSQEGTGGNQPQHF. The genes are TRBV4-1 and TRBJ1-5, with TRBD1 matching over 10 bases. V lost 0 bases and J lost 2; bases outside the gene matches: 1. Germline-derived CDR1 and CDR2 are MGHRA and YSYEKL. The CDR3 contains 16 residues.

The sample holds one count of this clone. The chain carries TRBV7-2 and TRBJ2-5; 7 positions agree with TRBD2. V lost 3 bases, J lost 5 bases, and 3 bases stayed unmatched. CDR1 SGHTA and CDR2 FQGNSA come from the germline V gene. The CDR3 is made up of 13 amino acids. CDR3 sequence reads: CASSFRGVETQYF. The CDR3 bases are TGTGCCAGCAGCTTCCGGGGGGTGGAGACCCAGTACTTC.

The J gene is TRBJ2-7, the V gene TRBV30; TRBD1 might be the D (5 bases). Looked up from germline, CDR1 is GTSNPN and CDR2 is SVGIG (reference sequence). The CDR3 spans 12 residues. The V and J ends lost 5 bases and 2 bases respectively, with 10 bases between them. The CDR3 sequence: CAWQWGTYEQYF. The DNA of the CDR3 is TGTGCCTGGCAGTGGGGCACCTACGAGCAGTACTTC. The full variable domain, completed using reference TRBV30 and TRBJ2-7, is SQTIHQWPATLVQPVGSPLSLECTVEGTSNPNLYWYRQAAGRGLQLLFYSVGIGQISSEVPQNLSASRPQDRQFILSSKKLLLSDSGFYLCAWQWGTYEQYFGPGTRLTVT.

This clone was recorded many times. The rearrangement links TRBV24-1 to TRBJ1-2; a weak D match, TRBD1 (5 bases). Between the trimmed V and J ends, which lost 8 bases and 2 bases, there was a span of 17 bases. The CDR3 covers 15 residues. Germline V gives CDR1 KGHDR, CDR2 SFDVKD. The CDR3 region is CATKSSGEINYGYTF. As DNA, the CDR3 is TGTGCCACCAAATCGTCGGGGGAGATAAACTATGGCTACACCTTC.

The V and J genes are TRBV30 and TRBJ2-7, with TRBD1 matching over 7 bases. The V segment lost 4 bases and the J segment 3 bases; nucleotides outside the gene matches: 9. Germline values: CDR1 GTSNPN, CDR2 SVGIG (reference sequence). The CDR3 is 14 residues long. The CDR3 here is CAWIKPRDSYEQYF. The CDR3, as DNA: TGTGCCTGGATTAAACCCCGGGACAGCTACGAGCAGTACTTC.

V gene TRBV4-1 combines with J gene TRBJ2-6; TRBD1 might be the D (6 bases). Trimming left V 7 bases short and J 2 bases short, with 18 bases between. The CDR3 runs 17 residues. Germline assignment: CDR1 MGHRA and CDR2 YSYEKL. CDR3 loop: CASTLRDNSAGANVLTF. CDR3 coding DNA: TGCGCCAGCACCCTCAGGGACAATTCTGCTGGGGCCAACGTCCTGACTTTC.

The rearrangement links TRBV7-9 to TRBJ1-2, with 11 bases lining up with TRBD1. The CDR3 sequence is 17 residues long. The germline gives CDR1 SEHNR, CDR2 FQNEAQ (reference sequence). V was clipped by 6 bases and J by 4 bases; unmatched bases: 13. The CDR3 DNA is TGTGCCAGCAGGCCCACCGGGACAGGGGGTGTAAGCTATGGCTACACCTTC. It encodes CASRPTGTGGVSYGYTF. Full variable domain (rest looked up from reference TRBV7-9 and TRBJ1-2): DTGVSQNPRHKITKRGQNVTFRCDPISEHNRLYWYRQTLGQGPEFLTYFQNEAQLEKSRLLSDRFSAERPKGSFSTLEIQRTEQGDSAMYLCASRPTGTGGVSYGYTFGSGTRLTVV.

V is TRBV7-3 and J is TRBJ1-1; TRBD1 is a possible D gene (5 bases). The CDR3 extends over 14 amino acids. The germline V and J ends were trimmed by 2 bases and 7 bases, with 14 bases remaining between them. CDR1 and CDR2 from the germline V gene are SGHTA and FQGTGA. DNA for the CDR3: TGTGCCAGCAGCTTAGGTGGGGCCCCGTATGAAGCTTTCTTT. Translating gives CASSLGGAPYEAFF. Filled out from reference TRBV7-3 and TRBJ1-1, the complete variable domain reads GAGVSQTPSNKVTEKGKYVELRCDPISGHTALYWYRQSLGQGPEFLIYFQGTGAADDSGLPNDRFFAVRPEGSVSTLKIQRTERGDSAVYLCASSLGGAPYEAFFGQGTRLTVV.

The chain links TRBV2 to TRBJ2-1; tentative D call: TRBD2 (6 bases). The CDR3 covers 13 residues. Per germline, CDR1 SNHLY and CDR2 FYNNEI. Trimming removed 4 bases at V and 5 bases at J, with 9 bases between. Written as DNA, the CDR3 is TGTGCCAGCAGTGCAAGGGAGGACAATGAGCAGTTCTTC. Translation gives CASSAREDNEQFF.

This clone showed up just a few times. The CDR3 nucleotides read TGTGCCAGCAGCCCTCGGGACAGTTATAATTCACCCCTCCACTTT. Its translation is CASSPRDSYNSPLHF. The V call is TRBV5-8, the J call TRBJ1-6; 7 bases are a match to TRBD1. V dropped 4 bases and J dropped 4; count of bases not matched to a gene: 5. This CDR3 is built from 15 residues. CDR1 and CDR2 (germline): SGHTS, YDEGEE.